This TCR beta chain comes out of a study of OX40 agonist ivuxolimab in advanced cancers. Data came from immunoSEQ multiplex PCR; TCRdb stores just in-frame clones and leaves some out. Of roughly 60,000 clones listed, 80% to 90% were seen once; the top ten hold roughly 0.88%. There are 14 residues in the CDR3. Germline V gene sequence: CDR1 ENHRY, CDR2 SYGVKD. V lost 0 bases, J lost 4 bases, and 7 bases lay in between. The J gene is TRBJ1-5, the V gene TRBV10-3; the D is unclear. The receptor comes from an adult with an advanced solid tumor such as melanoma, head and neck, liver or kidney cancer. This specimen was CD4+ or CD8+ T cells sorted from blood, taken in a trial of the OX40 agonist ivuxolimab. Here the CDR3 DNA reads TGTGCCATCAGTGAGTCGACCGAGAATCAGCCCCAGCATTTT. It is translated as CAISESTENQPQHF.